The sequence of this T cell receptor (beta chain) was determined in a study of cytomegalovirus exposure and HLA in healthy donors. Study-wide background: Across around 400 genotyped donors, 81% landed in the Caucasian-associated ancestry cluster.

Study findings and constraints: Follow-up analysis later connected one missense variant in DCLRE1C with trimming of TCR beta V- and J-genes. A further, later analysis showed that HLA-associated TCR beta chains (compared with equally common others) were more clonally expanded.

Nominally healthy donors were sampled, though unrecorded immune exposures were likely. Points on this clone: Its specificity is unknown.

This CDR3 is built from 16 residues. Germline values: CDR1 MNHEY, CDR2 SVGAGI. V shed 2 bases and J shed 6 bases, with 19 bases lying between them. This PCR relied on a set of 60 Vbeta primers and 13 Jbeta primers. Repertoires were generated with immunoSEQ multiplex PCR, while TCRdb's copy carries only in-frame clones and drops some. The sample lists under 200,000 clones, roughly 80% occurring once. The V and J genes are TRBV6-5 and TRBJ1-1; unclear D gene. The sequenced sample consisted of PBMCs. The sequence came from a woman aged 18-29 years in good health and CMV-seronegative. The CDR3 reads CASSYRPVWAASEAFF. In DNA, the CDR3 is TGTGCCAGCAGTTACCGGCCTGTCTGGGCCGCCTCTGAAGCTTTCTTT.